The present T cell receptor (beta chain) was sequenced within a study of blood T cell repertoires in COVID-19. Clones were read by immunoSEQ multiplex PCR, and TCRdb kept only the in-frame ones, dropping some. The sample gives around 100,000 clones, approximately 80% of which show up once; about 11% is in the top ten. The length of the CDR3 is 13 residues. CDR1 and CDR2 from the germline V gene are SGHTA and FQGNSA. V lost 5 bases and J 3 bases, leaving 8 bases between the germline ends. What was sequenced was peripheral blood. The chain combines TRBV7-2 with TRBJ2-1; D ambiguous. The TCR sequence derives from a human donor in a cohort sampled during active COVID-19. CDR3 nucleotide sequence: TGTGCCAGCAGCCGAACTTTCTACAATGAGCAGTTCTTC. It codes for CASSRTFYNEQFF.